These T cell receptor beta chains were read from a single sample in a study of graft-versus-host responses after intestinal transplantation. Their recognized antigens are unknown. The repertoire was sequenced with immunoSEQ multiplex PCR; TCRdb's copy has only in-frame clones and lacks some. Among about 120,000 clones, approximately 95% were seen once, and the ten largest hold 3% to 3.5%. The sequenced sample was unstimulated CD8+ T cells sorted from spleen or lymph node cells, obtained before intestinal transplant. All receptors come from a human donor who received an intestinal transplant. The conserved cysteine and the conserved F or W are not part of the CDR3 here. Each record gives: clone size, V gene, CDR3 protein. Clone size is given for some rows only: seen once, a few or many times, or a class if the clone is expanded.

size: .
V: TRBV28
CDR3: ASSQGEHNEQF

size: .
V: TRBV6-6
CDR3: ASSYEEGNQPQH

size: .
V: TRBV7-2
CDR3: ASSSPPGTSGRIDEQY

size: .
V: TRBV7-9
CDR3: ASSPDRGGI

size: .
V: TRBV5-6
CDR3: ASSYFSGDDDYGYT

size: .
V: TRBV5-4
CDR3: ASSLDGGVGQPQH

size: .
V: TRBV29-1
CDR3: SVRQGNSKYSYEQY

size: once
V: TRBV6-5
CDR3: ASSFSGGPYNEQF

size: .
V: TRBV7-6
CDR3: ASSLPRGRDNEQF

size: .
V: TRBV9
CDR3: ASSPGLAGGGTGELF

size: .
V: TRBV6-5
CDR3: ASRKTGGLNTEAF

size: .
V: TRBV6-6
CDR3: ASRPGQGYEQY

size: once
V: TRBV29-1
CDR3: SVEGQGTYNEQF

size: .
V: TRBV7-2
CDR3: ASSTTRDRGLSLSYEQY

size: .
V: TRBV6-5
CDR3: ASSETGHQPQH

size: .
V: TRBV6-5
CDR3: ASRAGPNANQPQH

size: .
V: TRBV6-6
CDR3: ASSYYEQY

size: .
V: TRBV29-1
CDR3: SAPHRGSYNEQF

size: .
V: TRBV20-1
CDR3: SAPSGAEAF

size: .
V: TRBV7-6
CDR3: ASSFAGESYEQY

size: .
V: TRBV6-5
CDR3: ASGGRGPYGYT

size: .
V: TRBV5-5
CDR3: ASTTGANTEAF

size: .
V: TRBV10-1
CDR3: ASLIRKIYEQY

size: once
V: TRBV4-2
CDR3: ASSQYSSGTYEQY

size: .
V: TRBV7-2
CDR3: ASSFSYEQY

size: .
V: TRBV28
CDR3: ASSSPLLLAKNIQY

size: .
V: TRBV6-5
CDR3: ASSYSPAMNTEAF

size: .
V: TRBV7-9
CDR3: ASSPDSYGYT

size: few
V: TRBV4-1
CDR3: ASSQLTGLEGDEQF

size: .
V: TRBV28
CDR3: ASSFTSGVRTDTQY

size: .
V: TRBV7-2
CDR3: ASSLLLWTSGSLSYEQY

size: .
V: TRBV28
CDR3: ASSLAMNTGELF

size: .
V: TRBV27
CDR3: ASSTLARDTYEQY

size: once
V: TRBV5-6
CDR3: ASSSGDLTGISLF

size: .
V: TRBV10-1
CDR3: APRLARTFSSYNEQF

size: .
V: TRBV27
CDR3: ASSLSGALVYEQY

size: .
V: TRBV4-1
CDR3: ASSQAATGYSNQPQH

size: .
V: TRBV12-5
CDR3: ASGLTITGTSETYEQY

size: .
V: TRBV7-8
CDR3: ASSLYSNSPLH

size: .
V: TRBV19
CDR3: ASSIKTHQPQH

size: .
V: TRBV4-1
CDR3: ASSHGSLGDTQY

size: .
V: TRBV5-6
CDR3: ASSRGRNTYEQY

size: .
V: TRBV6-6
CDR3: ASSYLAGTDTQY

size: .
V: TRBV7-8
CDR3: ASSLYGSLSSGNTIY

size: .
V: TRBV27
CDR3: ASSLLGLTTTSETQY